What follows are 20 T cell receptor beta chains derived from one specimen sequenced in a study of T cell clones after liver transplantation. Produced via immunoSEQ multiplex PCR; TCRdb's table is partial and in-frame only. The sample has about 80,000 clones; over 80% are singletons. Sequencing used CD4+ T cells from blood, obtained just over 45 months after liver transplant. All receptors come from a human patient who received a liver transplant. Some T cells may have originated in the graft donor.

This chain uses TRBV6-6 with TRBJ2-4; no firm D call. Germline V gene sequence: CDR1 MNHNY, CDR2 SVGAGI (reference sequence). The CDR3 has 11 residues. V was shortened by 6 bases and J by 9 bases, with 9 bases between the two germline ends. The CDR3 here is CASSPGSIQYF. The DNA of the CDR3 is TGTGCCAGCAGCCCAGGCAGCATTCAGTACTTC.

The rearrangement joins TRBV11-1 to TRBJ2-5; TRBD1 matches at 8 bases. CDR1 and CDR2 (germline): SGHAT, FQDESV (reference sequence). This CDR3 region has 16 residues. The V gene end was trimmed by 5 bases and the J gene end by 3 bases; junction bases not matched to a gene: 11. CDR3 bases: TGTGCCAGCAGCACTTATCCCGGGACAGGAAAAGAGACCCAGTACTTC. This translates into CASSTYPGTGKETQYF.

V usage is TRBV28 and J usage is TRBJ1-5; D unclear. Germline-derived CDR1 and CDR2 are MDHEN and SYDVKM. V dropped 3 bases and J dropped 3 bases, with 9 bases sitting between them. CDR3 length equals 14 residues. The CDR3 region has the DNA TGTGCCAGCAGTTTTGGTCGGTACAATCAGCCCCAGCATTTT. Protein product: CASSFGRYNQPQHF.

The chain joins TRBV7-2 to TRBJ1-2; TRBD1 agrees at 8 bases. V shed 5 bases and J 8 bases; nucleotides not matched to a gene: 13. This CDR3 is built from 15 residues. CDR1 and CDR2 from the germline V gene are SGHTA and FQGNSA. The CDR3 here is CASSRGQGKVEGYTF. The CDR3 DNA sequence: TGTGCCAGCAGCCGAGGACAGGGAAAGGTAGAAGGCTACACCTTC.

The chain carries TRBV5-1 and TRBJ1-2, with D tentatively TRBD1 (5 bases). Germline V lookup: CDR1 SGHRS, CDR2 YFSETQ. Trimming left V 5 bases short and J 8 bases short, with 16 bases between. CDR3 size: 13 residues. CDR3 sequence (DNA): TGCGCCAGCAGGCCGCTGGGACTTCAAGGCTACACCTTC. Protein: CASRPLGLQGYTF.

The CDR3 loop reads CASSRDPGWAQYF. In nucleotides, the CDR3 is TGTGCCAGCAGCCGGGACCCAGGGTGGGCCCAGTACTTC. The V and J genes are TRBV7-6 and TRBJ2-5; TRBD1 or TRBD2 may be the D gene (5 bases each). Looked up from germline, CDR1 is SGHVS and CDR2 is FNYEAQ. This CDR3 spans 13 amino acids. The V and J ends lost 5 bases and 9 bases respectively, with 16 bases between them.

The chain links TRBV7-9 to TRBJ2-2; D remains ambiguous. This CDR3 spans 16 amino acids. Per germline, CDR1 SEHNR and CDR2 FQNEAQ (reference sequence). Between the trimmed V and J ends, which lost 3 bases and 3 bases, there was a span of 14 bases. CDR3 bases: TGTGCCAGCAGCTTTTCCGACTCCTTACACACCGGGGAGCTGTTTTTT. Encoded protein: CASSFSDSLHTGELFF.

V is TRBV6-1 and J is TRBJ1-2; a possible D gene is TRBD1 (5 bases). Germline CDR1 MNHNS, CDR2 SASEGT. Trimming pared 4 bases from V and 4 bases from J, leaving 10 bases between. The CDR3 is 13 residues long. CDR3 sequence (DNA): TGTGCCAGCAGTGGTGTGGGACCCTATGGCTACACCTTC. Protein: CASSGVGPYGYTF.

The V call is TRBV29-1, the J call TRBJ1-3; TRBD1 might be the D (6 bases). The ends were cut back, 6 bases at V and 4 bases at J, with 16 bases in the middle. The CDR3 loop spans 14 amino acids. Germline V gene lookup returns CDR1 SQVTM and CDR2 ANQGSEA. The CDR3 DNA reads TGCAGCGTCCTTACAGGGCCAGCAGGAAACACCATATATTTT. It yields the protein CSVLTGPAGNTIYF.

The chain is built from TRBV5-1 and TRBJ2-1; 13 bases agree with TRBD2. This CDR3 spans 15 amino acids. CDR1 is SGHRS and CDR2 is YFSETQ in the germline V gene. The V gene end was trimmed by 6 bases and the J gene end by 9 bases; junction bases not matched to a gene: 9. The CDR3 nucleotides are TGCGCCAGCATAGGTGGACTAGCGGGAGTAGGTGAGCAGTTCTTC. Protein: CASIGGLAGVGEQFF.

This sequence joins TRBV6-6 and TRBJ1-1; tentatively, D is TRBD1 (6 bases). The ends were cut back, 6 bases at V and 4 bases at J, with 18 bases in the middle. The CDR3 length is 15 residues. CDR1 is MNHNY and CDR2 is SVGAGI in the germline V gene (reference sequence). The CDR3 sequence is CASRLIGQFGTEAFF. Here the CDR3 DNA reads TGTGCCAGCAGGTTGATCGGACAGTTTGGCACTGAAGCTTTCTTT.

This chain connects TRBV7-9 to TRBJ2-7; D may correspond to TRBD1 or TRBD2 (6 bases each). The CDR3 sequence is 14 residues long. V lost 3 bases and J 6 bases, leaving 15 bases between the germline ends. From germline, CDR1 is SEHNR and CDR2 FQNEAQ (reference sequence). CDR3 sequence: CASSFAWGAGEQYF. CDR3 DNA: TGTGCCAGCAGCTTTGCTTGGGGGGCGGGCGAGCAGTACTTC.

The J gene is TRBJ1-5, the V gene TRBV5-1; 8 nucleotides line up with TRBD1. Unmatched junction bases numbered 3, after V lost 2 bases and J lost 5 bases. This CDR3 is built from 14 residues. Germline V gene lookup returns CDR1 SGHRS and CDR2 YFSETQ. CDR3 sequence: CASSLTGGYQPQHF. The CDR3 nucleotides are TGCGCCAGCAGCTTAACAGGGGGTTATCAGCCCCAGCATTTT.

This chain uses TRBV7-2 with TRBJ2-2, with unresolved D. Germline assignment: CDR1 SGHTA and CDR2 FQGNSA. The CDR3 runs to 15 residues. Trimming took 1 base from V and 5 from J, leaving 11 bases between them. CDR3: CASSLEFGPTGELFF. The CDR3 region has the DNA TGTGCCAGCAGCTTAGAATTTGGGCCTACCGGGGAGCTGTTTTTT. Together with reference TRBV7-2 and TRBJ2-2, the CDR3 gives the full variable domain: GAGVSQSPSNKVTEKGKDVELRCDPISGHTALYWYRQSLGQGLEFLIYFQGNSAPDKSGLPSDRFSAERTGGSVSTLTIQRTQQEDSAVYLCASSLEFGPTGELFFGEGSRLTVL.

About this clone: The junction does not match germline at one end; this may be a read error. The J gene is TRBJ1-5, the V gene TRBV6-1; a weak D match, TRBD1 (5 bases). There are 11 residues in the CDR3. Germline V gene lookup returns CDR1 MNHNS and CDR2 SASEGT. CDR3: CASTLAGRAFF. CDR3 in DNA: TGTGCCAGCACTTTGGCAGGGAGGGCTTTTTTT.

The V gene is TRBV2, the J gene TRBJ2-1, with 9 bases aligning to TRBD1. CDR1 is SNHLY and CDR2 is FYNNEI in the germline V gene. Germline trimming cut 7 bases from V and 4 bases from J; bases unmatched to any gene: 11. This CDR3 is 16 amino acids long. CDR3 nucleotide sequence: TGTGCCAGCACGGCGGGACAGGGTGGTGAATACAATGAGCAGTTCTTC. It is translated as CASTAGQGGEYNEQFF.

The CDR3 sequence is CASESGTTGTF. The CDR3 coding sequence is TGTGCCAGCGAATCTGGGACAACGGGGACCTTC. The chain uses TRBV28 and TRBJ1-2, with D perhaps TRBD1 (6 bases). CDR1 is MDHEN and CDR2 is SYDVKM in the germline V gene. The CDR3 runs to 11 residues. V dropped 8 bases and J dropped 14 bases, with 18 bases sitting between them.

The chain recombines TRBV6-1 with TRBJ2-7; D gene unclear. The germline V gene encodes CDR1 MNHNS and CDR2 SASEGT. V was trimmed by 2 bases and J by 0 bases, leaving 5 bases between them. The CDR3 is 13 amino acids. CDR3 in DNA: TGTGCCAGCAGTGAAACCCTCTCCTACGAGCAGTACTTC. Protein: CASSETLSYEQYF.

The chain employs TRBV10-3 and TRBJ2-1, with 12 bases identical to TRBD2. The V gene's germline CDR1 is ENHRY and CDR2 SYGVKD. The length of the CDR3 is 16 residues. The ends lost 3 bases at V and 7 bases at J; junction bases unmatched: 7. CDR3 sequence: CAISEQTSGRWNEQFF. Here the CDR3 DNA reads TGTGCCATCAGTGAACAGACTAGCGGGAGATGGAATGAGCAGTTCTTC.

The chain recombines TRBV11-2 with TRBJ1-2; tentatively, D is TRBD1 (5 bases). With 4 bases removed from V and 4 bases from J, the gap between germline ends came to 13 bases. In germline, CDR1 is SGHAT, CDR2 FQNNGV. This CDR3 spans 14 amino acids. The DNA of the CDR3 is TGTGCCAGCAGCTCGCCCAGGGTAGGCTATGGCTACACCTTC. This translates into CASSSPRVGYGYTF. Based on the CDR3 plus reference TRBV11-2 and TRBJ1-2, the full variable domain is EAGVAQSPRYKIIEKRQSVAFWCNPISGHATLYWYQQILGQGPKLLIQFQNNGVVDDSQLPKDRFSAERLKGVDSTLKIQPAKLEDSAVYLCASSSPRVGYGYTFGSGTRLTVV.